This TCR beta chain was recorded in a study of siplizumab effects on memory and regulatory T cells. This table comes from immunoSEQ multiplex PCR, and its TCRdb copy is limited to in-frame clones, with some not included. The table shows roughly 92,000 clones, with 94% occurring only once. Germline V CDR1 and CDR2: SNHLY, FYNNEI. The CDR3 has 12 amino acids. V was shortened by 8 bases and J by 7 bases, with 12 bases between the two germline ends. The sequencing input was non-Treg CD4+ T cells sorted from blood. The chain uses TRBV2 and TRBJ2-1; D is possibly TRBD2 (6 bases). The TCR was taken from a human donor in good health. CDR3: CASARGRNEQFF. The DNA of the CDR3 is TGTGCCAGCGCCAGAGGGAGGAATGAGCAGTTCTTC.